One and the same sample provided the 9 T cell receptor beta chains below, sequenced in a study of regulatory T cells in long-lasting Graves disease. Building of the TCR beta libraries involved iRepertoire HTBI primers and Arm-PCR of CDR3 regions. MiXCR, applied by TCRdb to the multiplex PCR reads, yields one record per CDR3 protein. The table shows about 360,000 distinct CDR3 sequences, with about a sixth occurring only once. Regarding time point: newly diagnosed GD, antithyroid drugs for less than 3 months. Extracted PBMC RNA gave rise to the TCR library. These same data were also listed under a study on T cells in Graves' hyperthyroidism and ophthalmopathy.

The sequenced sample was peripheral blood mononuclear cells (PBMCs), obtained at new diagnosis, from a patient treated with antithyroid drugs. Receptor source: a woman in her late teens or twenties with Graves disease.

V gene TRBV7-3 combines with J gene TRBJ1-6; D perhaps matches TRBD1 (5 bases). Germline CDR1 SGHTA, CDR2 FQGTGA. This CDR3 has 15 residues. Trimming shortened V by 2 bases and J by 10 bases, and 15 bases separated the two germline ends. The CDR3 DNA sequence: TGTGCCAGCAGCTTAGAGGGGACGGGTATGTCACCCCTCCACTTT. Protein sequence: CASSLEGTGMSPLHF.

There are many counts of this clonotype. The V and J genes are TRBV12-5 and TRBJ2-5; 16 bases align to TRBD2. Germline CDR1 LGHNT, CDR2 FRNRAP. The V gene end was trimmed by 3 bases and the J gene end by 5 bases; junction bases not matched to a gene: 6. The CDR3 totals 17 residues. CDR3 amino acids: CASGLSGLAGGPETQYF. The CDR3 nucleotides read TGTGCTAGTGGTTTATCGGGACTAGCGGGGGGGCCGGAGACCCAGTACTTC. Combining the CDR3 with reference TRBV12-5 and TRBJ2-5 gives the whole variable domain DARVTQTPRHKVTEMGQEVTMRCQPILGHNTVFWYRQTMMQGLELLAYFRNRAPLDDSGMPKDRFSAEMPDATLATLKIQPSEPRDSAVYFCASGLSGLAGGPETQYFGPGTRLLVL.

With regard to this clonotype: Because it lacks the conserved phenylalanine or tryptophan at the end, this CDR3 is likely a read error. The chain carries TRBV20-1 and TRBJ1-1, with D perhaps matching TRBD1 (6 bases). The CDR3 loop spans 13 amino acids. Germline V gives CDR1 DFQATT, CDR2 SNEGSKA (reference sequence). Trimming removed 6 bases at V and 7 bases at J, with 18 bases between. CDR3 sequence reads: CSARDNTVFEAFS. The CDR3 bases are TGCAGTGCCAGGGACAACACAGTGTTTGAAGCTTTCTCT.

This clonotype was detected many times. The chain links TRBV11-2 to TRBJ2-7; D may be TRBD2 (7 bases). There are 14 residues in the CDR3. Germline V gene sequence: CDR1 SGHAT, CDR2 FQNNGV. Between the trimmed V and J ends, which lost 3 bases and 3 bases, there was a span of 12 bases. The CDR3 loop is CASSLRGDYYEQYF. DNA for the CDR3: TGTGCCAGCAGCTTGAGGGGGGACTACTACGAGCAGTACTTC.

This clonotype occurred many times. V usage is TRBV3-1 and J usage is TRBJ2-1; D unclear. Germline V CDR1 and CDR2: LGHDT, YNNKEL (reference sequence). CDR3 length: 19 residues. V was trimmed by 4 bases and J by 0 bases, leaving 22 bases between them. For the CDR3, the DNA is TGTGCCAGCAGCCGTTTACCGGCCTATACTCGTAGCTCCTACAATGAGCAGTTCTTC. It encodes CASSRLPAYTRSSYNEQFF.

This clonotype was detected a few times. The V and J genes are TRBV20-1 and TRBJ2-3; D not resolved. Germline CDR1 is DFQATT and CDR2 is SNEGSKA (reference sequence). This CDR3 is built from 13 residues. V gave up 0 bases and J gave up 3 bases, with 7 bases separating them. The CDR3 bases are TGCAGTGCTAGAGAGCCGGTAACAGATACGCAGTATTTT. It translates to CSAREPVTDTQYF.

V and J are TRBV19 and TRBJ1-4; D unclear. Trimming stripped 5 bases from V and 6 bases from J, with 16 bases between. From germline, CDR1 is LNHDA and CDR2 SQIVND (reference sequence). CDR3 length: 15 residues. CDR3 coding DNA: TGTGCCAGTAGTGCCCTTGGAGGTGGTTATGAAAAACTGTTTTTT. It is translated as CASSALGGGYEKLFF.

The chain recombines TRBV6-4 with TRBJ2-3, with D perhaps TRBD1 (6 bases). The CDR3 covers 16 residues. Germline assignment: CDR1 MRHNA and CDR2 SNTAGT. V lost 4 bases to trimming and J lost 1 base, with 15 bases between them. The CDR3 spells CASSALSRGGTDTQYF. In nucleotides, the CDR3 is TGTGCCAGCAGTGCCCTGAGCAGGGGTGGCACAGATACGCAGTATTTT.

This clonotype was counted at least ten times. The CDR3 loop reads CASSLEVRGQEEQYF. The CDR3 coding sequence is TGCGCCAGCAGCTTGGAAGTCAGGGGGCAAGAGGAGCAGTACTTC. J is TRBJ2-7 and V is TRBV5-1; 8 bases align to TRBD1. The germline V gene has CDR1 SGHRS and CDR2 YFSETQ. Trimming removed 0 bases from V and 7 bases from J; junction bases left unmatched: 9. The CDR3 is 15 residues long.